These 31 T cell receptor beta chains came from one sample sequenced in a study of regulatory T cells in long-lasting Graves disease. Stated time point: persistent/refractory GD, antithyroid drugs over 5 years with positive TRAb. From RNA extracted from PBMCs, the TCR library was made. Arm-PCR of CDR3 regions and iRepertoire HTBI primers were used to build TCR beta libraries. MiXCR, applied by TCRdb to the multiplex PCR reads, yields one record per CDR3 protein. The data hold hundreds of thousands of distinct CDR3 sequences, with 15% to 20% observed a single time. This specimen consisted of peripheral blood mononuclear cells (PBMCs), obtained when the disease was refractory, from a patient treated with antithyroid drugs. These receptors originate from a female donor with Graves disease.

The chain links TRBV10-3 to TRBJ1-1; no clear D gene. The CDR3 sequence is 17 residues long. CDR1 ENHRY and CDR2 SYGVKD come from the germline V gene. The V end was cut by 2 bases, the J end by 4 bases, with 20 bases between. This CDR3 reads CAISEPREGRPSTEAFF. The DNA of the CDR3 is TGTGCCATCAGTGAGCCCCGCGAGGGCCGCCCTAGCACTGAAGCTTTCTTT.

The sample holds a few counts of this clonotype. The V and J genes are TRBV29-1 and TRBJ1-1; the D is unclear. Germline CDR1 reads SQVTM; CDR2 reads ANQGSEA. This CDR3 has 12 amino acids. V was shortened by 1 base and J by 2 bases, with 5 bases between the two germline ends. The CDR3 sequence: CSVEGHNTEAFF. The CDR3 DNA is TGCAGCGTTGAAGGACATAACACTGAAGCTTTCTTT. Variable domain in full (rest from reference TRBV29-1 and TRBJ1-1): SAVISQKPSRDICQRGTSLTIQCQVDSQVTMMFWYRQQPGQSLTLIATANQGSEATYESGFVIDKFPISRPNLTFSTLTVSNMSPEDSSIYLCSVEGHNTEAFFGQGTRLTVV.

The chain combines TRBV2 with TRBJ2-1, with D possibly matching TRBD2 (6 bases). The CDR3 totals 11 residues. Per germline, CDR1 SNHLY and CDR2 FYNNEI. V was pared by 6 bases and J by 10 bases, with 10 bases between. CDR3 protein: CASSPSGEQFF. The CDR3 nucleotides are TGTGCCAGCAGCCCAAGCGGGGAGCAGTTCTTC.

The chain links TRBV4-1 to TRBJ1-1; 8 bases agree with TRBD1. Unmatched junction bases numbered 3, after V lost 4 bases and J lost 5 bases. The CDR3 totals 13 residues. Per the germline V gene, CDR1 is MGHRA and CDR2 is YSYEKL. CDR3 nucleotide sequence: TGCGCCAGCAGCCGGACAGGGATTACTGAAGCTTTCTTT. This encodes CASSRTGITEAFF.

This clonotype was detected only a few times. V usage is TRBV4-1 and J usage is TRBJ2-2, with a weak D call TRBD2 (6 bases). Germline loops: CDR1 MGHRA, CDR2 YSYEKL. V dropped 4 bases and J dropped 0 bases, with 12 bases sitting between them. CDR3 length: 16 residues. CDR3 sequence reads: CASSLWAGTNTGELFF. CDR3 nucleotides: TGCGCCAGCAGCCTGTGGGCGGGGACGAACACCGGGGAGCTGTTTTTT.

This clonotype appeared many times. V and J are TRBV30 and TRBJ1-2, with D perhaps matching TRBD1 (6 bases). CDR1 is GTSNPN and CDR2 is SVGIG in the germline V gene (reference sequence). V lost 7 bases to trimming and J lost 9 bases, with 24 bases between them. The length of the CDR3 is 14 residues. CDR3 protein: CAFRAWGERGSYTF. CDR3 coding DNA: TGTGCCTTCCGAGCGTGGGGGGAAAGGGGGAGCTACACCTTC.

This clonotype was counted between two and nine times. V and J are TRBV18 and TRBJ2-7, with 12 nucleotides matching TRBD2. V dropped 5 bases and J dropped 6; count of bases not matched to a gene: 8. CDR1 KGHSH and CDR2 LQKENI come from the germline V gene. CDR3 size: 15 residues. The CDR3 DNA reads TGTGCCAGCTCAAGCGGGACTAGCGGGTGGTCCGAGCAGTACTTC. Translated: CASSSGTSGWSEQYF.

This clonotype was seen only once. This chain uses TRBV10-3 with TRBJ2-3, with 7 bases that match TRBD2. This CDR3 comprises 15 residues. In germline, CDR1 is ENHRY, CDR2 SYGVKD. J gave up 4 bases and V 8 bases, and 12 bases lay outside the gene matches. CDR3 sequence: CAILALTGGSDTQYF. The DNA of the CDR3 is TGTGCCATCCTTGCGCTGACGGGAGGTTCAGATACGCAGTATTTT.

The chain carries TRBV7-8 and TRBJ1-5, with TRBD1 as a possible D gene (5 bases). The length of the CDR3 is 18 residues. Germline V gene lookup returns CDR1 SGHVS and CDR2 FQNEAQ. Deletions cut 0 bases from V and 1 base from J, with 16 bases between. The CDR3 nucleotides are TGTGCCAGCAGCTTAGCTTCCTGGGGCAAACGGAGCAATCAGCCCCAGCATTTT. Protein product: CASSLASWGKRSNQPQHF.

CDR3 sequence reads: CASSYRRGGTGELFF. The CDR3 DNA reads as TGTGCCAGCAGTTACAGGCGGGGCGGCACCGGGGAGCTGTTTTTT. V usage is TRBV6-2 or TRBV6-3 and J usage is TRBJ2-2; perhaps TRBD2 as D (6 bases). The CDR3 sequence is 15 residues long. Trimming removed 2 bases at V and 4 bases at J, with 11 bases between. CDR1 MNHEY and CDR2 SVGEGT come from the germline V gene.

A word on this clonotype: The CDR3 does not end in the conserved phenylalanine or tryptophan, so this is likely a read error. In nucleotides, the CDR3 is TGTGCCAGCAGCTTAGGCCTACCGCGGGGGATCGGAGAGACCCAGTACTCC. This sequence encodes CASSLGLPRGIGETQYS. This chain connects TRBV11-1 to TRBJ2-5, with 7 nucleotides matching TRBD2. V lost 1 base and J lost 4; bases outside the gene matches: 12. The CDR3 has 17 residues. Per germline, CDR1 SGHAT and CDR2 FQDESV (reference sequence).

In this sample, this clonotype turned up once. Given a far larger clone just one base away, this is likely a sequencing read error. No conserved phenylalanine or tryptophan ends this CDR3, so it is likely a read error. The chain recombines TRBV7-9 with TRBJ2-7; D is undetermined. The CDR3 totals 14 residues. The V and J ends lost 7 bases and 2 bases respectively, with 15 bases between them. Germline CDR1 and CDR2: SEHNR and FQNEAQ (reference sequence). CDR3 bases: TGTGCCAGCACTCAAAAATCGGGTACCTACGAGCAGTACTCC. It yields the protein CASTQKSGTYEQYS.

The rearrangement links TRBV6-1 to TRBJ2-5; 8 bases match TRBD1. The CDR3 is made up of 14 amino acids. Unmatched junction bases numbered 14, after V lost 8 bases and J lost 9 bases. The germline V gene encodes CDR1 MNHNS and CDR2 SASEGT. This chain's CDR3 is CASASDRGGRAQYF. CDR3 nucleotides: TGTGCCAGCGCTTCCGACAGGGGCGGTCGGGCCCAGTACTTC.

This clonotype was counted at least ten times. This chain connects TRBV12-5 to TRBJ1-5, with D perhaps matching TRBD1 (5 bases). CDR1 is LGHNT and CDR2 is FRNRAP in the germline V gene. The CDR3 consists of 17 residues. V was shortened by 0 bases and J by 3 bases, with 15 bases between the two germline ends. In nucleotides, the CDR3 is TGTGCTAGTGGTTTGGTACTGGGGCAGGCCTACAATCAGCCCCAGCATTTT. It is translated as CASGLVLGQAYNQPQHF. Full variable domain (outside the CDR3, taken from reference TRBV12-5 and TRBJ1-5): DARVTQTPRHKVTEMGQEVTMRCQPILGHNTVFWYRQTMMQGLELLAYFRNRAPLDDSGMPKDRFSAEMPDATLATLKIQPSEPRDSAVYFCASGLVLGQAYNQPQHFGDGTRLSIL.

This chain joins TRBV20-1 and TRBJ2-7, with D perhaps matching TRBD1 (6 bases). Germline CDR1 is DFQATT and CDR2 is SNEGSKA (reference sequence). With 5 bases removed from V and 0 bases from J, the gap between germline ends came to 14 bases. The CDR3 sequence is 14 residues long. The CDR3 DNA reads as TGCAGTGCTGAGAGAGCCAGGGGCTCCTACGAGCAGTACTTC. Residues: CSAERARGSYEQYF.

In this sample, this clonotype turned up many times. This chain connects TRBV5-5 to TRBJ1-2, with TRBD1 as a possible D gene (5 bases). V lost 0 bases to trimming and J lost 9 bases, with 15 bases between them. This CDR3 region has 14 residues. CDR1 and CDR2 (germline): SGHKS, YYEKEE (reference sequence). The CDR3 protein is CASSLDGRERSYTF. For the CDR3, the DNA is TGTGCCAGCAGCTTGGACGGCAGGGAGAGAAGCTACACCTTC.

This clonotype appeared many times. The CDR3 DNA follows: TGTGCCAGCAGTTTAGACACATCGATGAACACTGAAGCTTTCTTT. This translates into CASSLDTSMNTEAFF. This rearrangement joins TRBV12-3 or TRBV12-4 to TRBJ1-1; D gene unclear. CDR3 length: 15 residues. Between the trimmed V and J ends, which lost 1 base and 0 bases, there was a span of 9 bases.

V is TRBV30 and J is TRBJ2-2; D is uncertain. The V and J ends lost 4 bases and 4 bases respectively, with 4 bases between them. From germline, CDR1 is GTSNPN and CDR2 SVGIG (reference sequence). The CDR3 covers 11 residues. CDR3 sequence (DNA): TGTGCCTGGACGCTCACCGGGGAGCTGTTTTTT. The encoded protein is CAWTLTGELFF.

This clonotype was counted a few times. The chain uses TRBV7-8 and TRBJ2-5, with 11 nucleotides matching TRBD1. CDR1 is SGHVS, CDR2 FQNEAQ, per germline. Unmatched junction bases numbered 9, after V lost 5 bases and J lost 4 bases. The CDR3 is 16 amino acids. The CDR3 bases are TGTGCCAGCAGCAAGGACAGGGGGCTTCCTCGAGAGACCCAGTACTTC. It is translated as CASSKDRGLPRETQYF.

This clonotype appeared a few times. The V and J genes are TRBV14 and TRBJ2-4; tentatively, D is TRBD1 (6 bases). The CDR3 is 14 amino acids. V dropped 1 base and J dropped 6 bases, with 10 bases sitting between them. Germline V gene sequence: CDR1 SGHDN, CDR2 FVKESK. Here the CDR3 DNA reads TGTGCCAGCAGCCAAGCAGGGGCGGGAAACATTCAGTACTTC. It encodes CASSQAGAGNIQYF.

Only a few counts were recorded for this clonotype. The CDR3 carries no conserved terminal phenylalanine or tryptophan, so it likely arises from a read error. V gene TRBV6-2 or TRBV6-3 combines with J gene TRBJ1-2; no clear D gene. CDR3 length: 13 amino acids. Germline loops: CDR1 MNHEY, CDR2 SVGEGT. Trimming pared 8 bases from V and 0 bases from J, leaving 10 bases between. CDR3 sequence: CASVTDSNYGYTI. CDR3 DNA sequence: TGTGCCAGCGTCACAGATTCTAACTATGGCTACACCATC.

Of note for this clonotype: With a much larger clone just one base away, this may be a read error. The rearrangement joins TRBV28 to TRBJ1-2; D might be TRBD1 (5 bases). Trimming removed 2 bases from V and 4 bases from J, with 8 bases in between. This CDR3 is built from 13 residues. CDR1 is MDHEN, CDR2 SYDVKM, per germline. The chain's CDR3 is CASSLNRIYGYTF. The CDR3, as DNA: TGTGCCAGCAGTTTAAACAGGATCTATGGCTACACCTTC.

This clonotype has ten or more counts. V gene TRBV6-1 combines with J gene TRBJ2-7; TRBD1 matches at 8 bases. With V trimmed by 1 base and J by 4 bases, 6 bases remained unmatched. This CDR3 contains 15 residues. The germline CDR1 and CDR2 sequences are MNHNS and SASEGT. The CDR3 loop reads CASSEGTGSSYEQYF. The DNA of the CDR3 is TGTGCCAGCAGTGAAGGGACAGGGTCTTCGTACGAGCAGTACTTC.

This chain joins TRBV30 and TRBJ1-1; no definite D call. The CDR3 length is 12 residues. The germline V and J ends were trimmed by 5 bases and 1 base, with 8 bases remaining between them. Germline CDR1 reads GTSNPN; CDR2 reads SVGIG (reference sequence). CDR3 amino acids: CAWGNSNTEAFF. The CDR3 nucleotides read TGTGCCTGGGGGAACTCGAACACTGAAGCTTTCTTT.

The chain uses TRBV14 and TRBJ2-7; TRBD2 matches 9 bases. There are 15 residues in the CDR3. Looked up from germline, CDR1 is SGHDN and CDR2 is FVKESK. The trim removed 7 bases at V and 2 bases at J, leaving 9 bases unmatched. The DNA of the CDR3 is TGTGCCAGCACCCTGACAGCGGGAGGCCCCTACGAGCAGTACTTC. It translates to CASTLTAGGPYEQYF.

The CDR3 region is CASSCDRNSEHDTQYF. CDR3 bases: TGTGCCAGCAGCTGTGACCGAAACTCCGAGCATGATACGCAGTATTTT. This rearrangement joins TRBV7-3 to TRBJ2-3, with D hard to call. This CDR3 region has 16 residues. Trimming pared 4 bases from V and 6 bases from J, leaving 20 bases between. Germline-derived CDR1 and CDR2 are SGHTA and FQGTGA.

The chain uses TRBV29-1 and TRBJ2-1; 12 bases line up with TRBD2. Germline V gene lookup returns CDR1 SQVTM and CDR2 ANQGSEA. The junction had 4 bases not matched to a gene; V was cut back by 4 bases and J by 6 bases. The CDR3 extends over 14 amino acids. CDR3 bases: TGCAGCGTTGGTGCTAGCGGGAGGGGCAATGAGCAGTTCTTC. Translated: CSVGASGRGNEQFF.

This clonotype appeared a few times. The chain carries TRBV20-1 and TRBJ2-7, with 9 bases lining up with TRBD1. Germline CDR1 DFQATT, CDR2 SNEGSKA (reference sequence). The CDR3 loop spans 15 amino acids. V was clipped by 0 bases and J by 3 bases; unmatched bases: 6. In DNA form, the CDR3 reads TGCAGTGCTAGAGATCTTCGACAGGGGGGCTACGAGCAGTACTTC. Protein product: CSARDLRQGGYEQYF.

Regarding this clonotype: A much larger clone lies a single base off, so this may be a read error. The rearrangement links TRBV27 to TRBJ1-1; 7 positions agree with TRBD1. CDR3 length: 17 residues. J gave up 3 bases and V 3 bases, and 13 bases lay outside the gene matches. The germline CDR1 and CDR2 sequences are MNHEY and SMNVEV (reference sequence). CDR3 residues: CASSFRGPTGSDTEAFF. The CDR3 nucleotides are TGTGCCAGCAGTTTTCGAGGACCGACAGGGTCGGACACTGAAGCTTTCTTT.

V is TRBV30 and J is TRBJ2-7; D is perhaps TRBD1 (6 bases). The V and J ends lost 0 bases and 2 bases respectively, with 8 bases between them. The CDR3 consists of 13 residues. The V gene's germline CDR1 is GTSNPN and CDR2 SVGIG (reference sequence). The CDR3 here is CAWSVDSPYEQYF. In DNA form, the CDR3 reads TGTGCCTGGAGTGTGGACAGCCCCTACGAGCAGTACTTC.

This clonotype was detected only a few times. The V and J genes are TRBV6-2 or TRBV6-3 and TRBJ1-2; the D is unclear. Germline V gene data show CDR1 as MNHEY and CDR2 as SVGEGT. V lost 4 bases and J lost 9, with 15 bases in between. This CDR3 contains 13 residues. The CDR3 nucleotides read TGTGCCAGCAGTTGGGCCGGGCATGAGAGCTACACCTTC. It translates to CASSWAGHESYTF.